This T cell receptor (beta chain) is drawn from a study of blood T cell repertoires in COVID-19. About the research overall: The study drew acute and convalescent COVID-19 samples from the United States, Italy and Spain.

Per germline, CDR1 SGHNT and CDR2 YYREEE (reference sequence). Trimming took 1 base from V and 9 from J; bases not matched to a gene: 5. The CDR3 is 14 residues long. Data came from immunoSEQ multiplex PCR; TCRdb stores just in-frame clones and leaves some out. Of 75,000 to 95,000 clones detected, around 84% appear once; the ten largest clones hold roughly 25%. This TCR came from a man between 60 and 75 years old with acute or convalescent COVID-19. J is TRBJ2-1 and V is TRBV5-4; 9 bases agree with TRBD1. Sequencing input: peripheral blood. CDR3 sequence: CASSLTDRGGEQFF. CDR3 in DNA: TGTGCCAGCAGCTTGACGGACAGGGGCGGTGAGCAGTTCTTC.